This T cell receptor (beta chain) was captured in a study of regulatory T cells in long-lasting Graves disease. As to this clonotype: Its target is unknown. With a far larger clone one base away, a read error is the likely cause.

Trimming took 6 bases from V and 10 from J, leaving 28 bases between them. The CDR3 spans 17 residues. Researchers made TCR beta libraries by using iRepertoire HTBI primers and running Arm-PCR on CDR3 regions. From the multiplex PCR reads, TCRdb called clonotypes with MiXCR, one entry per CDR3 protein. The data contain over 350,000 distinct CDR3 sequences, about 14% of them seen just once; the ten biggest clones take up approximately 17%. Study outcomes and limitations: Persistent disease showed a preference for TRBV28, TRBJ1-2 and TRBJ2-5.

The sample's time point: newly diagnosed GD, antithyroid drugs for less than 3 months. Researchers made the TCR library from RNA that was extracted from PBMCs. This same sample was also part of a study on T cells in Graves' hyperthyroidism and ophthalmopathy.

The rearrangement links TRBV12-3 or TRBV12-4 to TRBJ2-1; D tentatively fits TRBD1 or TRBD2 (6 bases each). The receptor was isolated from a woman between 45 and 65 years old with Graves disease. Material: peripheral blood mononuclear cells (PBMCs), obtained at new diagnosis, from a patient treated with antithyroid drugs. The CDR3 nucleotides read TGTGCCAGCAGCCCAGCGAGGCGTTGGAGGGACACCTACGAGCAGTTCTTC. Amino acid sequence: CASSPARRWRDTYEQFF.